The clone carrying this TCR beta chain came up once. This sample stems from a study of blood T cell repertoires in COVID-19. Ages ranged from about 18 to 89 years, with residence in more than 20 US areas. Original data processing: Reference gene primer amplification gave nucleated cell count estimates. The protocol was immunoSEQ multiplex PCR, while the TCRdb copy is restricted to in-frame clones and leaves out a portion. The V and J calls and clone size were taken over from that table, and D and trimming were inferred from the DNA. The sample has roughly 200,000 clones; about 83% are singletons. Germline CDR1 is SEHNR and CDR2 is FQNEAQ (reference sequence). J gave up 2 bases and V 4 bases, and 2 bases lay outside the gene matches. CDR3 length: 14 amino acids.

The source material was PBMCs or T cells enriched from blood (not recorded which). This chain joins TRBV7-9 and TRBJ2-3; 8 nucleotides align to TRBD1. This receptor was identified in a man between 40 and 49 years old with acute COVID-19. CDR3 nucleotides: TGTGCCAGCAGCTGGGGACAGGACACAGATACGCAGTATTTT. It encodes CASSWGQDTDTQYF.